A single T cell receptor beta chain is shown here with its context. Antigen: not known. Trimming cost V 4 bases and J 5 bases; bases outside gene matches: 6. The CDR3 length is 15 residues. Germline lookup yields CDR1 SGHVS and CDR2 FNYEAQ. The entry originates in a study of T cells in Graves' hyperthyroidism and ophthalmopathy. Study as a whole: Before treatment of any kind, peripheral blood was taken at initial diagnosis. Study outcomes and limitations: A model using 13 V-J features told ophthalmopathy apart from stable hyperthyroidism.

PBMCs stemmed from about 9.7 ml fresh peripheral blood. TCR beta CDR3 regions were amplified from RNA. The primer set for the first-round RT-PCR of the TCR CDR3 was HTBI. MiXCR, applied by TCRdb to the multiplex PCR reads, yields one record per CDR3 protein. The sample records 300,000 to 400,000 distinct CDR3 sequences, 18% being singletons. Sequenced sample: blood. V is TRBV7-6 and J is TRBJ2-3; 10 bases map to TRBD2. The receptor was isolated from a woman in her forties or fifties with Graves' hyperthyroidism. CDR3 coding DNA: TGTGCCAGCAGCTCAAGTAGCGGGGGGAAAGATACGCAGTATTTT. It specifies CASSSSSGGKDTQYF.